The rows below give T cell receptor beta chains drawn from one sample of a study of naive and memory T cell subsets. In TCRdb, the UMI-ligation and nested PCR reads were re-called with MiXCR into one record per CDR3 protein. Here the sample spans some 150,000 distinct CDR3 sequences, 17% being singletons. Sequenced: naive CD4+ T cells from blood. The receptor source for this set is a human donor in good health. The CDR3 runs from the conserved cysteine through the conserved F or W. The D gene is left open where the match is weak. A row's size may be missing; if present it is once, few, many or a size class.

CDR3: CAISENRDETQYF
DNA: TGTGCCATCAGTGAGAACAGGGACGAGACCCAGTACTTC
D: .
size: .
V: TRBV10-3
J: TRBJ2-5
length: 13

CDR3: CAISETLNGYTF
DNA: TGTGCCATCAGTGAGACCCTTAATGGCTACACCTTC
D: .
size: .
V: TRBV10-3
J: TRBJ1-2
length: 12

CDR3: CASSSDPGPETQYF
DNA: TGTGCCAGCAGCTCCGATCCGGGGCCAGAGACCCAGTACTTC
D: .
size: .
V: TRBV5-4
J: TRBJ2-5
length: 14

CDR3: CACSGPYEQYF
DNA: TGTGCGTGTTCGGGTCCCTACGAGCAGTACTTC
D: .
size: .
V: TRBV28
J: TRBJ2-7
length: 11

CDR3: CASSTRAEAFF
DNA: TGTGCCAGCAGCACGAGGGCTGAAGCTTTCTTT
D: .
size: .
V: TRBV11-2
J: TRBJ1-1
length: 11

CDR3: CASSPYGTRRSYNEQFF
DNA: TGTGCCAGCAGCCCCTACGGGACTAGACGCTCCTACAATGAGCAGTTCTTC
D: TRBD2
size: many
V: TRBV5-4
J: TRBJ2-1
length: 17

CDR3: CASSDPVGTDTQYF
DNA: TGTGCCAGCAGTGACCCTGTCGGCACAGATACGCAGTATTTT
D: .
size: few
V: TRBV25-1
J: TRBJ2-3
length: 14

CDR3: CSARPREVRHQPQHF
DNA: TGCAGTGCTAGACCACGGGAGGTTCGCCATCAGCCCCAGCATTTT
D: .
size: few
V: TRBV20-1
J: TRBJ1-5
length: 15

CDR3: CASRALESEAFF
DNA: TGTGCCAGCAGGGCCCTAGAGTCTGAAGCTTTCTTT
D: .
size: few
V: TRBV6-6
J: TRBJ1-1
length: 12

CDR3: CASSPTTGDRWSNTEAFF
DNA: TGTGCCAGCAGCCCTACTACAGGGGATCGATGGTCGAACACTGAAGCTTTCTTT
D: TRBD1
size: few
V: TRBV7-3
J: TRBJ1-1
length: 18

CDR3: CSASGASASTDTQYF
DNA: TGCAGTGCTAGTGGCGCTAGTGCAAGCACAGATACGCAGTATTTT
D: .
size: few
V: TRBV20-1
J: TRBJ2-3
length: 15

CDR3: CRHHLGERRYEQYF
DNA: TGCAGGCACCACCTGGGGGAGCGCCGCTACGAGCAGTACTTC
D: .
size: .
V: TRBV29-1
J: TRBJ2-7
length: 14

CDR3: CASSPMYSNQPQHF
DNA: TGTGCCAGCAGCCCGATGTATAGCAATCAGCCCCAGCATTTT
D: .
size: .
V: TRBV6-2/TRBV6-3
J: TRBJ1-5
length: 14

CDR3: CASSLWEGRPLHF
DNA: TGTGCCAGCAGTTTATGGGAGGGGCGGCCCCTCCACTTT
D: .
size: .
V: TRBV12-3/TRBV12-4
J: TRBJ1-6
length: 13

CDR3: CASSQWAGAVGTDTQYF
DNA: TGTGCCAGCAGCCAGTGGGCGGGGGCGGTCGGCACAGATACGCAGTATTTT
D: .
size: .
V: TRBV5-6
J: TRBJ2-3
length: 17

CDR3: CASSLRTGPSYEQYF
DNA: TGTGCCAGCAGCTTAAGGACAGGGCCCTCCTACGAGCAGTACTTC
D: TRBD1
size: .
V: TRBV7-2
J: TRBJ2-7
length: 15

CDR3: CASSPSRVGEQYF
DNA: TGTGCCAGCAGCCCTAGCAGGGTAGGCGAGCAGTACTTC
D: .
size: few
V: TRBV3-1
J: TRBJ2-7
length: 13

CDR3: CASSFEGGVNPYEQYF
DNA: TGTGCCAGCAGTTTTGAGGGGGGAGTAAACCCCTACGAGCAGTACTTC
D: .
size: few
V: TRBV12-3/TRBV12-4
J: TRBJ2-7
length: 16

CDR3: CASSPVGSGRYNEQFF
DNA: TGTGCCAGCAGTCCTGTAGGTAGCGGGAGGTACAATGAGCAGTTCTTC
D: TRBD2
size: .
V: TRBV6-2/TRBV6-3
J: TRBJ2-1
length: 16

CDR3: CSVAGILNTGELFF
DNA: TGCAGTGTAGCGGGCATACTGAACACCGGGGAGCTGTTTTTT
D: TRBD2
size: .
V: TRBV20-1
J: TRBJ2-2
length: 14

CDR3: CASSPVGGGTGANVLTF
DNA: TGTGCCAGCAGCCCTGTGGGGGGCGGGACTGGGGCCAACGTCCTGACTTTC
D: .
size: few
V: TRBV4-2
J: TRBJ2-6
length: 17

CDR3: CASSLAGLAAYEQYF
DNA: TGTGCCAGCAGCTTAGCTGGACTAGCGGCCTACGAGCAGTACTTC
D: TRBD2
size: .
V: TRBV7-2
J: TRBJ2-7
length: 15

CDR3: CASSDGLAGRLQETQYF
DNA: TGCGCCAGCAGTGATGGGCTAGCGGGCCGACTGCAAGAGACCCAGTACTTC
D: TRBD2
size: .
V: TRBV10-1
J: TRBJ2-5
length: 17